The sequence of this T cell receptor beta chain was determined in a study of T cell changes during pregnancy in multiple sclerosis. Generated by immunoSEQ multiplex PCR, the TCRdb table keeps only in-frame clones and is missing some. The sample has some 62,000 clones, 80% to 95% seen once. The germline V gene has CDR1 LNHDA and CDR2 SQIVND (reference sequence). The CDR3 has 16 amino acids. The ends were cut back, 8 bases at V and 0 bases at J, with 17 bases in the middle. This TCR was sampled from a female donor in good health, enrolled as a control in a pregnancy study. Sequenced material: peripheral blood, taken in the second trimester of pregnancy. The chain recombines TRBV19 with TRBJ1-3, with D perhaps matching TRBD1 (5 bases). For the CDR3, the DNA is TGTGCCAGTCGCGACGGGGGTTCAGCCTCTGGAAACACCATATATTTT. It translates to CASRDGGSASGNTIYF.